Listed here are 32 T cell receptor beta chains from one sample, sequenced in a study of cytomegalovirus exposure and HLA in healthy donors. The table came from immunoSEQ multiplex PCR; TCRdb's copy has only in-frame clones and leaves some out. The data contain around 70,000 clones, 85% to 95% of them seen just once; the ten biggest clones take up less than 3.5%. Sequences were obtained from PBMCs. Receptor source: a man between 18 and 29 years old in good health and CMV-seronegative.

This rearrangement joins TRBV6-5 to TRBJ1-4; TRBD1 agrees at 8 bases. With 5 bases clipped from V and 7 bases from J, the junction kept 3 bases outside the gene matches. Germline-derived CDR1 and CDR2 are MNHEY and SVGAGI. The CDR3 loop spans 13 amino acids. The CDR3, as DNA: TGTGCCAGCAGTCCGGGACAGGCTGAAAAACTGTTTTTT. It translates to CASSPGQAEKLFF.

The J gene is TRBJ2-2, the V gene TRBV19; D ambiguous. V was cut by 7 bases and J by 3 bases, with 9 bases left in between. Looked up from germline, CDR1 is LNHDA and CDR2 is SQIVND (reference sequence). The CDR3 contains 13 residues. For the CDR3, the DNA is TGTGCCAGTAACGGTTATGACACCGGGGAGCTGTTTTTT. Protein sequence: CASNGYDTGELFF.

This chain connects TRBV19 to TRBJ1-1; 8 positions agree with TRBD1. Trimming cost V 4 bases and J 3 bases; bases outside gene matches: 13. Looked up from germline, CDR1 is LNHDA and CDR2 is SQIVND (reference sequence). The CDR3 covers 17 residues. CDR3 DNA sequence: TGTGCCAGTAGTACCCCGACAGGGGAGAGCGTCGACACTGAAGCTTTCTTT. Residues: CASSTPTGESVDTEAFF.

The rearrangement joins TRBV7-6 to TRBJ2-1, with D possibly being TRBD1 (5 bases). CDR3 length: 14 amino acids. The germline V and J ends were trimmed by 5 bases and 10 bases, with 18 bases remaining between them. Germline values: CDR1 SGHVS, CDR2 FNYEAQ. The CDR3 coding sequence is TGTGCCAGCAGCCCGCTACTACAGGATTGGGAGCAGTTCTTC. Translating it yields CASSPLLQDWEQFF.

The rearrangement links TRBV5-4 to TRBJ1-2, with 9 positions matching TRBD1. This CDR3 spans 14 amino acids. J lost 7 bases, V lost 4 bases, and 8 bases had no gene match. CDR1 is SGHNT and CDR2 is YYREEE in the germline V gene (reference sequence). Written as DNA, the CDR3 is TGTGCCAGCAGCGCGACCGGGACAGGGCTTGGCTACACCTTC. Translation: CASSATGTGLGYTF.

In this sample, this clone turned up once. The chain couples TRBV14 to TRBJ1-2, with TRBD1 as a possible D gene (6 bases). The CDR3 is 14 amino acids. The V and J ends lost 1 base and 2 bases respectively, with 8 bases between them. Germline V gives CDR1 SGHDN, CDR2 FVKESK. This CDR3 reads CASSQGQANYGYTF. Here the CDR3 DNA reads TGTGCCAGCAGCCAAGGACAGGCCAACTATGGCTACACCTTC.

The sample holds one count of this clone. The rearrangement links TRBV6-5 to TRBJ2-7; 11 bases fit TRBD1. Germline V gene data show CDR1 as MNHEY and CDR2 as SVGAGI. The CDR3 has 14 amino acids. V gave up 2 bases and J gave up 3 bases; unmatched junction bases: 0. The CDR3 DNA is TGTGCCAGCAGTTACGGGACAGGGGGCTACGAGCAGTACTTC. This translates into CASSYGTGGYEQYF.

This chain links TRBV5-6 with TRBJ1-3, with D tentatively TRBD1 (6 bases). Germline CDR1 and CDR2: SGHDT and YYEEEE. This CDR3 has 14 residues. Trimming left V 3 bases short and J 4 bases short, with 11 bases between. The CDR3 is CASSSGQIGNTIYF. The DNA for the CDR3 is TGTGCCAGCAGCTCCGGACAGATAGGAAACACCATATATTTT.

A single count supports this clone. The rearrangement uses TRBV6-1 and TRBJ2-3; D ambiguous. Germline-derived CDR1 and CDR2 are MNHNS and SASEGT. Trimming took 3 bases from V and 2 from J, leaving 9 bases between them. The CDR3 runs to 14 residues. The CDR3 nucleotides are TGTGCCAGCAGTGACCTAGAGTCCACAGATACGCAGTATTTT. Translating it yields CASSDLESTDTQYF.

The chain combines TRBV29-1 with TRBJ1-3, with 10 positions matching TRBD1. CDR3 length: 16 residues. V trimming: 2 bases; J trimming: 4 bases; junction bases outside the gene matches: 8. Germline lookup yields CDR1 SQVTM and CDR2 ANQGSEA. CDR3 loop: CSVEPGTGASGNTIYF. The CDR3 DNA is TGCAGCGTTGAACCAGGGACAGGGGCATCCGGAAACACCATATATTTT.

Only one count was recorded for this clone. The V call is TRBV6-5, the J call TRBJ2-2; possibly TRBD2 for D (6 bases). Trimming cost V 8 bases and J 3 bases, with 10 bases left between them. Per the germline V gene, CDR1 is MNHEY and CDR2 is SVGAGI. This CDR3 comprises 13 residues. The CDR3 loop is CASAGKDTGELFF. The CDR3 nucleotides are TGTGCCAGCGCGGGGAAGGACACCGGGGAGCTGTTTTTT.

This sequence joins TRBV7-9 and TRBJ1-1, with D possibly matching TRBD1 (6 bases). The CDR3 has 15 residues. Trimming left V 3 bases short and J 3 bases short, with 14 bases between. CDR1 is SEHNR, CDR2 FQNEAQ, per germline (reference sequence). This CDR3 is CASSFSQGPYTEAFF. In DNA form, the CDR3 reads TGTGCCAGCAGCTTCAGTCAGGGGCCTTACACTGAAGCTTTCTTT.

The chain uses TRBV19 and TRBJ1-6, with TRBD1 matching 8 bases. There are 17 residues in the CDR3. Germline V lookup: CDR1 LNHDA, CDR2 SQIVND (reference sequence). J lost 8 bases, V lost 5 bases, and 14 bases had no gene match. The DNA for the CDR3 is TGTGCCAGTAGTGGGCTTACCCGGGACAGGAGGGATTCACCCCTCCACTTT. Amino acids: CASSGLTRDRRDSPLHF.

This clone was found once. The rearrangement links TRBV7-9 to TRBJ2-5, with D tentatively TRBD2 (5 bases). The germline CDR1 and CDR2 sequences are SEHNR and FQNEAQ (reference sequence). This CDR3 is built from 15 residues. The ends were cut back, 2 bases at V and 5 bases at J, with 15 bases in the middle. Here the CDR3 reads CASSLTGPGWETQYF. The DNA of the CDR3 is TGTGCCAGCAGCTTAACGGGTCCGGGGTGGGAGACCCAGTACTTC. Filled out from reference TRBV7-9 and TRBJ2-5, the complete variable domain reads DTGVSQNPRHKITKRGQNVTFRCDPISEHNRLYWYRQTLGQGPEFLTYFQNEAQLEKSRLLSDRFSAERPKGSFSTLEIQRTEQGDSAMYLCASSLTGPGWETQYFGPGTRLLVL.

The J gene is TRBJ2-7, the V gene TRBV28, with 7 nucleotides matching TRBD1. V gave up 3 bases and J gave up 2 bases; unmatched junction bases: 4. The CDR3 runs 14 residues. In germline, CDR1 is MDHEN, CDR2 SYDVKM. In DNA, the CDR3 is TGTGCCAGCAGTTTGGGGGACAGTGCCTACGAGCAGTACTTC. Its translation is CASSLGDSAYEQYF.

CDR3 region: CASSSSGTGGETQYF. The CDR3 DNA reads as TGCGCCAGCAGCTCAAGTGGGACAGGGGGGGAGACCCAGTACTTC. The chain recombines TRBV5-1 with TRBJ2-5; 11 bases are a match to TRBD1. CDR1 and CDR2 (germline): SGHRS, YFSETQ. V was pared by 3 bases and J by 5 bases, with 6 bases of the junction left unmatched. This CDR3 is built from 15 residues. Full variable domain (missing parts from reference TRBV5-1 and TRBJ2-5): KAGVTQTPRYLIKTRGQQVTLSCSPISGHRSVSWYQQTPGQGLQFLFEYFSETQRNKGNFPGRFSGRQFSNSRSEMNVSTLELGDSALYLCASSSSGTGGETQYFGPGTRLLVL.

The chain employs TRBV6-1 and TRBJ1-2; TRBD1 matches 7 bases. The CDR3 totals 13 residues. V lost 2 bases, J lost 5 bases, and 2 bases stayed unmatched. CDR1 and CDR2 from the germline V gene are MNHNS and SASEGT. The CDR3, as DNA: TGTGCCAGCAGTGAAACACAGGGGTATGGCTACACCTTC. This translates into CASSETQGYGYTF.

A single count supports this clone. The chain combines TRBV9 with TRBJ1-1; D uncertain. Trimming took off 0 bases at V and 5 bases at J, with 11 bases between the two ends. Per the germline V gene, CDR1 is SGDLS and CDR2 is YYNGEE. The CDR3 has 14 amino acids. DNA for the CDR3: TGTGCCAGCAGCGTAGGTCCGCTCGGGACTGAAGCTTTCTTT. This sequence encodes CASSVGPLGTEAFF.

This clone was seen once. The chain recombines TRBV27 with TRBJ1-2; 8 bases are shared with TRBD1. The CDR3 runs 14 residues. The germline gives CDR1 MNHEY, CDR2 SMNVEV (reference sequence). V shed 6 bases, J shed 8 bases, and the junction held 11 bases outside the gene matches. Here the CDR3 reads CASSAGGAAMGYTF. Written as DNA, the CDR3 is TGTGCCAGCAGCGCAGGGGGCGCAGCCATGGGCTACACCTTC.

V and J are TRBV14 and TRBJ1-1; D unresolved. V lost 6 bases and J lost 4, with 12 bases in between. Germline-derived CDR1 and CDR2 are SGHDN and FVKESK. The CDR3 contains 13 residues. CDR3 loop: CASSRMWSTEAFF. In nucleotides, the CDR3 is TGTGCCAGCAGTCGGATGTGGAGCACTGAAGCTTTCTTT.

The CDR3 protein is CASSPLPGKGFTEAFF. The CDR3 nucleotides are TGTGCCAGCAGCCCCTTACCGGGTAAAGGTTTCACTGAAGCTTTCTTT. The genes are TRBV9 and TRBJ1-1; D gene ambiguous. The CDR3 sequence is 16 residues long. The V gene lost 4 bases and the J gene lost 4 bases, with 20 bases spanning the gap. Germline CDR1 and CDR2: SGDLS and YYNGEE.

This rearrangement joins TRBV11-3 to TRBJ2-7; 10 nucleotides align to TRBD2. Per germline, CDR1 SGHNT and CDR2 YENEEA. J was trimmed by 1 base and V by 6 bases; bases with no gene match: 6. The CDR3 contains 15 residues. DNA for the CDR3: TGTGCCAGCAGTAGTACTAGCGGGGCTTCCTACGAGCAGTACTTC. Translation gives CASSSTSGASYEQYF.

The chain recombines TRBV6-1 with TRBJ1-1; 8 bases line up with TRBD1. V lost 4 bases to trimming and J lost 2 bases; unmatched junction nucleotides: 6. Germline V gives CDR1 MNHNS, CDR2 SASEGT. This CDR3 comprises 15 residues. CDR3 amino acids: CASSAEGQVNTEAFF. CDR3 nucleotides: TGTGCCAGCAGTGCAGAGGGACAGGTAAACACTGAAGCTTTCTTT.

This rearrangement joins TRBV5-1 to TRBJ2-2; 9 nucleotides match TRBD1. V lost 2 bases and J lost 0; bases outside the gene matches: 5. This CDR3 is 17 amino acids long. Germline V gives CDR1 SGHRS, CDR2 YFSETQ. CDR3 sequence reads: CASSLPTGGANTGELFF. The DNA for the CDR3 is TGCGCCAGCAGCTTACCGACAGGGGGTGCGAACACCGGGGAGCTGTTTTTT.

V gene TRBV29-1 combines with J gene TRBJ2-1; 9 bases map to TRBD1. This CDR3 spans 16 amino acids. The V and J ends lost 4 bases and 4 bases, in that order; junction bases with no gene match: 11. The germline gives CDR1 SQVTM, CDR2 ANQGSEA. CDR3: CSVAFPGQGLYNEQFF. The CDR3 nucleotides read TGCAGCGTTGCCTTTCCGGGACAGGGTCTGTACAATGAGCAGTTCTTC.

The V and J genes are TRBV6-5 and TRBJ2-3, with 7 bases identical to TRBD1. Trimming at V came to 8 bases and at J to 8 bases, leaving 10 bases not matched to a gene. Germline loops: CDR1 MNHEY, CDR2 SVGAGI. The CDR3 consists of 13 residues. The CDR3 region has the DNA TGTGCCAGCGGCGATAGGGGGCTCGGTACGCAGTATTTT. Amino acids: CASGDRGLGTQYF.

Concerning this clone itself: A junction boundary mismatches the germline segment, possibly from a read error. The chain couples TRBV7-7 to TRBJ2-5, with D hard to call. Germline V lookup: CDR1 SSHAT, CDR2 FNYEAQ (reference sequence). This CDR3 comprises 13 residues. CDR3 residues: CASSLSLLETQYF. The CDR3 nucleotides are TGTGCTAGCAGCTTATCTCTGTTAGAGACCCAGTACTTC.

This chain uses TRBV27 with TRBJ1-1, with 8 bases fitting TRBD1. Germline V gene lookup returns CDR1 MNHEY and CDR2 SMNVEV (reference sequence). The V gene end was trimmed by 2 bases and the J gene end by 12 bases; junction bases not matched to a gene: 8. The CDR3 totals 13 residues. Here the CDR3 DNA reads TGTGCCAGCAGTTTAAAGGGGACAGGCGCGACTTTCTTT. The encoded protein is CASSLKGTGATFF.

This chain connects TRBV30 to TRBJ1-6; possible D gene TRBD1, 5 bases. Trimming stripped 5 bases from V and 7 bases from J, with 12 bases between. Germline V CDR1 and CDR2: GTSNPN, SVGIG (reference sequence). There are 13 residues in the CDR3. The CDR3 DNA sequence: TGTGCCTGGGGGGGGGTTCGAAATTCACCCCTCCACTTT. It codes for CAWGGVRNSPLHF.

This chain uses TRBV11-2 with TRBJ1-2; possible D gene TRBD1, 5 bases. Trimming took 9 bases from V and 8 from J, leaving 28 bases between them. The CDR3 loop spans 16 amino acids. Germline V lookup: CDR1 SGHAT, CDR2 FQNNGV. Here the CDR3 reads CARGTWGGGPIGGYTF. CDR3 nucleotides: TGTGCCAGGGGTACGTGGGGGGGAGGGCCAATTGGGGGCTACACCTTC.

This chain connects TRBV5-1 to TRBJ2-5; 10 bases line up with TRBD1. This CDR3 is 15 amino acids long. CDR1 and CDR2 (germline): SGHRS, YFSETQ. J gave up 5 bases and V 0 bases, and 4 bases lay outside the gene matches. The CDR3 reads CASSLAGQGVETQYF. In nucleotides, the CDR3 is TGCGCCAGCAGCTTGGCTGGACAGGGGGTCGAGACCCAGTACTTC.

J is TRBJ2-1 and V is TRBV6-5; tentative D call: TRBD1 (6 bases). Per the germline V gene, CDR1 is MNHEY and CDR2 is SVGAGI. V lost 6 bases, J lost 10 bases, and 13 bases lay in between. CDR3 length: 12 amino acids. CDR3 DNA: TGTGCCAGCAGCCGAACGAGGGGGGAGCAGTTCTTC. As protein: CASSRTRGEQFF.